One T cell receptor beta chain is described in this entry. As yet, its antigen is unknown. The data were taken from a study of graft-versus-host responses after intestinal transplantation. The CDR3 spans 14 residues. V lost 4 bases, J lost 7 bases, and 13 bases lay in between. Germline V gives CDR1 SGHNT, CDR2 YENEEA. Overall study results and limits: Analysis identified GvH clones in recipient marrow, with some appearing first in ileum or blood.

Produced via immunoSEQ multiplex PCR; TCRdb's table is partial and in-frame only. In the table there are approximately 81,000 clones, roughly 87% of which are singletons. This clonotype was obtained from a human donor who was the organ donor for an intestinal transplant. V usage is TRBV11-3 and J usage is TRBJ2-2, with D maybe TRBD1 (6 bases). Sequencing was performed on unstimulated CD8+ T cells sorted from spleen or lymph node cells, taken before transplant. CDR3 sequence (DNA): TGTGCCAGCAGCTCACGAGGGGGTAACGGGGAGCTGTTTTTT. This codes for CASSSRGGNGELFF.